This T cell receptor beta chain came from a study of Ad26.COV2.S vaccination and SARS-CoV-2 variants. Study background: In the COV1001 trial, the donor was in the Ad26.COV2.S arm.

The trim removed 3 bases at V and 5 bases at J, leaving 8 bases unmatched. The CDR3 consists of 15 residues. Germline V gives CDR1 SGHTA, CDR2 FQGNSA. Stated treatment: approximately 18 received Ad26.COV2.S at low or high dose, single or two shots; 5 received placebo; per-sample allocation not given. Repertoires come from day 63 after the first vaccine or placebo injection. Vaccination used an Ad26 vector expressing Wuhan-strain SARS-CoV-2 spike. Points from the study as a whole: The TCR breadth and depth analyses may have understated or missed part of the total T cell responses.

Assay: immunoSEQ multiplex PCR; the TCRdb copy retains only in-frame clones and omits some. The sample carries fewer than 500,000 clones, roughly nine tenths recorded once. Concerning this clone itself: Its antigen is unknown.

The V call is TRBV7-2, the J call TRBJ2-5, with 8 bases fitting TRBD1. This clonotype originated in a person aged 18-65 years who received the Ad26.COV2.S COVID-19 vaccine or a placebo. Sequences were derived from peripheral blood, sampled in a trial of Ad26.COV2.S vaccine versus placebo. CDR3 bases: TGTGCCAGCAGCTTCTCGACAGGGGTATTGGAGACCCAGTACTTC. This codes for CASSFSTGVLETQYF. Combining the CDR3 with reference TRBV7-2 and TRBJ2-5 gives the whole variable domain GAGVSQSPSNKVTEKGKDVELRCDPISGHTALYWYRQSLGQGLEFLIYFQGNSAPDKSGLPSDRFSAERTGGSVSTLTIQRTQQEDSAVYLCASSFSTGVLETQYFGPGTRLLVL.